This T cell receptor beta chain stems from a study of beta chain features in type 1 diabetes. Germline CDR1 reads SGHRS; CDR2 reads YFSETQ. Deletions cut 4 bases from V and 7 bases from J, with 12 bases between. The CDR3 length is 13 residues. The investigators reverse transcribed all of the isolated RNA, so they sequenced expressed TCRB transcripts. Generated by immunoSEQ multiplex PCR, the TCRdb table keeps only in-frame clones and is missing some. This table has some 250,000 clones, 25% to 35% appearing once. A few counts support this clone. This chain uses TRBV5-1 with TRBJ1-5; no clear D gene. This TCR was sampled from a man younger than 40 in good health. Sequencing was performed on central memory CD4+ T cells from blood. The CDR3 spells CASSAEGGQPQHF. The CDR3 region has the DNA TGCGCCAGCAGCGCTGAGGGCGGGCAGCCCCAGCATTTT.